The 26 T cell receptor beta chains below were found in one sample sequenced in a study of CD8+ T cells in alopecia areata. The treatment here: oral pan-JAK inhibitor, 5-10 mg twice daily. RNA extraction and reverse transcription yielded cDNA as sequencing template. Produced via immunoSEQ multiplex PCR; TCRdb's table is partial and in-frame only. The data hold 200,000 or so clones, with around two fifths observed a single time. This material consisted of CD4+ T cells sorted from blood, taken at approximately week 31, from a patient treated with tofacitinib. These receptors were obtained from a human donor with alopecia areata.

There are a few counts of this clone. This chain links TRBV5-1 with TRBJ2-7; TRBD2 matches at 9 bases. This CDR3 is built from 17 residues. Trimming took 4 bases from V and 3 from J; bases not matched to a gene: 14. From germline, CDR1 is SGHRS and CDR2 YFSETQ. The CDR3 nucleotides are TGCGCCAGCAGCCATCCATCCTCTAGCGGGAAAGACTACGAGCAGTACTTC. Translation gives CASSHPSSSGKDYEQYF.

The CDR3 sequence is CASSLGITGDNQPQHF. CDR3 nucleotides: TGTGCCAGCAGCTTAGGAATCACAGGGGACAATCAGCCCCAGCATTTT. The chain links TRBV11-2 to TRBJ1-5; 7 bases match TRBD1. The V gene end was trimmed by 1 base and the J gene end by 3 bases; junction bases not matched to a gene: 6. The CDR3 length is 16 residues. Germline CDR1 reads SGHAT; CDR2 reads FQNNGV. The complete variable domain, with remaining parts taken from reference TRBV11-2 and TRBJ1-5, reads EAGVAQSPRYKIIEKRQSVAFWCNPISGHATLYWYQQILGQGPKLLIQFQNNGVVDDSQLPKDRFSAERLKGVDSTLKIQPAKLEDSAVYLCASSLGITGDNQPQHFGDGTRLSIL.

There are a few counts of this clone. The chain employs TRBV4-1 and TRBJ2-3; 7 positions match TRBD2. The germline gives CDR1 MGHRA, CDR2 YSYEKL. V trimming: 1 base; J trimming: 3 bases; junction bases outside the gene matches: 7. This CDR3 region has 16 residues. The CDR3: CASSQGLAMVTDTQYF. In DNA, the CDR3 is TGCGCCAGCAGCCAAGGACTAGCAATGGTGACAGATACGCAGTATTTT.

The V and J genes are TRBV10-3 and TRBJ1-4, with D tentatively TRBD1 (6 bases). This CDR3 is 18 amino acids long. Per the germline V gene, CDR1 is ENHRY and CDR2 is SYGVKD. V gave up 0 bases and J gave up 3 bases, with 17 bases separating them. DNA for the CDR3: TGTGCCATCAGTGAGTCTTTAGGACAGATAACATCTAATGAAAAACTGTTTTTT. It translates to CAISESLGQITSNEKLFF.

This clone was detected a few times. The CDR3 nucleotides read TGTGCCAGCTCACCACCGGTGGGGCTTGAGCAGTTCTTC. Translation gives CASSPPVGLEQFF. The J gene is TRBJ2-1, the V gene TRBV18; D perhaps matches TRBD1 (5 bases). This CDR3 has 13 residues. CDR1 and CDR2 (germline): KGHSH, LQKENI. V lost 0 bases to trimming and J lost 9 bases, with 9 bases between them.

This chain connects TRBV27 to TRBJ1-2; possibly TRBD1 for D (6 bases). CDR1 and CDR2 from the germline V gene are MNHEY and SMNVEV (reference sequence). This CDR3 is 15 amino acids long. Deletions cut 5 bases from V and 1 base from J, with 14 bases between. The CDR3 DNA follows: TGTGCCAGCAGTATGTGGGGGACAAGTAACTATGGCTACACCTTC. This gives the protein CASSMWGTSNYGYTF.

The rearrangement joins TRBV7-2 to TRBJ1-5; weak D call: TRBD1 (5 bases). In germline, CDR1 is SGHTA, CDR2 FQGNSA. Trimming took off 3 bases at V and 2 bases at J, with 11 bases between the two ends. The CDR3 sequence is 15 residues long. CDR3 loop: CASSFTGQGNQPQHF. The CDR3 nucleotides read TGTGCCAGCAGCTTTACGGGGCAGGGCAATCAGCCCCAGCATTTT.

This chain uses TRBV6-6 with TRBJ2-1, with 9 bases identical to TRBD2. With 5 bases clipped from V and 8 bases from J, the junction kept 10 bases outside the gene matches. Germline V gene sequence: CDR1 MNHNY, CDR2 SVGAGI (reference sequence). CDR3 length: 15 residues. CDR3 sequence reads: CASSGGEREVYEQFF. The CDR3 DNA reads as TGTGCCAGCAGTGGGGGTGAGCGGGAGGTCTATGAGCAGTTCTTC.

This sequence joins TRBV7-2 and TRBJ2-2, with D uncertain. V lost 1 base to trimming and J lost 6 bases, with 9 bases between them. Germline loops: CDR1 SGHTA, CDR2 FQGNSA. There are 14 residues in the CDR3. CDR3 amino acids: CASSLVPSAGELFF. CDR3 DNA: TGTGCCAGCAGCTTAGTCCCCTCCGCCGGGGAGCTGTTTTTT.

This clone was picked up a small number of times. In nucleotides, the CDR3 is TGCAGTGCCCAATCTATGAACGAGCAGTACTTC. This codes for CSAQSMNEQYF. This sequence joins TRBV20-1 and TRBJ2-7; D uncertain. CDR1 and CDR2 (germline): DFQATT, SNEGSKA (reference sequence). This CDR3 has 11 amino acids. V was shortened by 6 bases and J by 5 bases, with 11 bases between the two germline ends.

The gene calls are TRBV30 and TRBJ1-1; TRBD1 agrees at 11 bases. The CDR3 consists of 17 residues. Germline V gene data show CDR1 as GTSNPN and CDR2 as SVGIG (reference sequence). Trimming cost V 2 bases and J 7 bases; bases outside gene matches: 15. CDR3: CAWSKSSGTGGRGEAFF. DNA for the CDR3: TGTGCCTGGAGTAAAAGCTCCGGGACAGGGGGGAGGGGTGAAGCTTTCTTT.

This clone was seen only a few times. The rearrangement joins TRBV29-1 to TRBJ2-7; 9 bases are a match to TRBD2. The CDR3 sequence is 13 residues long. Germline CDR1 reads SQVTM; CDR2 reads ANQGSEA. The trim removed 7 bases at V and 7 bases at J, leaving 11 bases unmatched. The CDR3 is CSAGSGRGREQYF. The CDR3, as DNA: TGCAGCGCCGGTAGCGGGAGAGGGAGGGAGCAGTACTTC.

The rearrangement joins TRBV7-9 to TRBJ2-7; D remains ambiguous. Per germline, CDR1 SEHNR and CDR2 FQNEAQ (reference sequence). V lost 0 bases and J 7 bases, leaving 4 bases between the germline ends. This CDR3 has 11 amino acids. The CDR3 DNA is TGTGCCAGCAGCTTAGCAGGGGAGCAGTACTTC. Protein product: CASSLAGEQYF. The full variable domain, with the rest looked up from reference TRBV7-9 and TRBJ2-7, is DTGVSQNPRHKITKRGQNVTFRCDPISEHNRLYWYRQTLGQGPEFLTYFQNEAQLEKSRLLSDRFSAERPKGSFSTLEIQRTEQGDSAMYLCASSLAGEQYFGPGTRLTVT.

This clone was picked up a small number of times. The sample holds other DNA sequences that translate to the same CDR3. The rearrangement uses TRBV30 and TRBJ1-2; the D is unclear. This CDR3 has 12 amino acids. The V end was cut by 3 bases, the J end by 6 bases, with 11 bases between. Germline V gene lookup returns CDR1 GTSNPN and CDR2 SVGIG (reference sequence). The CDR3 loop reads CAWSVRSHGYTF. Written as DNA, the CDR3 is TGTGCCTGGAGCGTCAGGTCCCATGGCTACACCTTC.

The J gene is TRBJ1-1, the V gene TRBV7-9; D is ambiguous. Germline CDR1 is SEHNR and CDR2 is FQNEAQ (reference sequence). This CDR3 is built from 12 residues. V was cut by 2 bases and J by 3 bases, with 4 bases left in between. CDR3 bases: TGTGCCAGCAGCTTAAAAGACACTGAAGCTTTCTTT. Translating it yields CASSLKDTEAFF.

This clone has more than one count but fewer than ten. The chain couples TRBV2 to TRBJ2-4, with a possible D match to TRBD2 (5 bases). The germline gives CDR1 SNHLY, CDR2 FYNNEI. With 8 bases removed from V and 1 base from J, the gap between germline ends came to 9 bases. This CDR3 comprises 13 residues. DNA for the CDR3: TGTGCCAGCGAGGGTATGGCCAAAAACATTCAGTACTTC. It is translated as CASEGMAKNIQYF.

The rearrangement joins TRBV5-1 to TRBJ2-7; no clear D. The CDR3 runs to 15 residues. Trimming took 0 bases from V and 6 from J, leaving 16 bases between them. Looked up from germline, CDR1 is SGHRS and CDR2 is YFSETQ. CDR3 loop: CASSLEGYYPGEQYF. CDR3 in DNA: TGCGCCAGCAGCTTGGAAGGATACTACCCGGGCGAGCAGTACTTC.

The table lists this clone with a few counts. The chain is built from TRBV10-3 and TRBJ2-7, with D possibly TRBD2 on 6 matching bases. The CDR3 is made up of 12 amino acids. The germline gives CDR1 ENHRY, CDR2 SYGVKD. Trimming left V 2 bases short and J 6 bases short, with 8 bases between. CDR3 DNA: TGTGCCATCAGTGAGGCGGAGGGCGAGCAGTACTTC. As protein: CAISEAEGEQYF.

This sequence joins TRBV19 and TRBJ2-7; 7 bases agree with TRBD1. The trim removed 4 bases at V and 2 bases at J, leaving 8 bases unmatched. CDR1 and CDR2 (germline): LNHDA, SQIVND (reference sequence). This CDR3 comprises 15 residues. CDR3 nucleotides: TGTGCCAGTAGTACGGTGTCAGGGGGTACCTACGAGCAGTACTTC. Protein sequence: CASSTVSGGTYEQYF.

V usage is TRBV5-1 and J usage is TRBJ2-5, with D maybe TRBD1 (5 bases). Trimming left V 2 bases short and J 5 bases short, with 7 bases between. The CDR3 runs to 12 residues. CDR1 SGHRS and CDR2 YFSETQ come from the germline V gene. CDR3 coding DNA: TGCGCCAGCAGCTTCCCAGGGGAGACCCAGTACTTC. It yields the protein CASSFPGETQYF.

The chain employs TRBV2 and TRBJ2-1, with 7 positions matching TRBD1. Germline CDR1 is SNHLY and CDR2 is FYNNEI. The trim removed 6 bases at V and 0 bases at J, leaving 5 bases unmatched. This CDR3 is 15 amino acids long. CDR3 coding DNA: TGTGCCAGCAGACACAGGGGTAACTCCTACAATGAGCAGTTCTTC. It specifies CASRHRGNSYNEQFF.

The V call is TRBV27, the J call TRBJ2-5; 8 bases map to TRBD1. The germline V gene has CDR1 MNHEY and CDR2 SMNVEV (reference sequence). This CDR3 is built from 13 residues. V shed 2 bases and J 8 bases; nucleotides not matched to a gene: 4. The CDR3 DNA follows: TGTGCCAGCAGTTTAAACAGGGGGAGAACCCAGTACTTC. Translating it yields CASSLNRGRTQYF.

The chain has TRBV6-4 and TRBJ2-5; TRBD1 matches 7 bases. Per germline, CDR1 MRHNA and CDR2 SNTAGT. The CDR3 is 14 amino acids. V lost 5 bases, J lost 5 bases, and 8 bases stayed unmatched. CDR3 DNA sequence: TGTGCCAGCAGTACGGGACAGCCTGGCGAGACCCAGTACTTC. Translated, it gives CASSTGQPGETQYF.

This chain links TRBV19 with TRBJ1-5; unclear D gene. This CDR3 is 14 amino acids long. Germline V gene lookup returns CDR1 LNHDA and CDR2 SQIVND (reference sequence). V was pared by 3 bases and J by 1 base, with 7 bases between. CDR3 sequence: CASSIPGSNQPQHF. CDR3 nucleotides: TGTGCCAGTAGTATCCCCGGGAGCAATCAGCCCCAGCATTTT. The complete variable domain, with remaining parts taken from reference TRBV19 and TRBJ1-5, reads DGGITQSPKYLFRKEGQNVTLSCEQNLNHDAMYWYRQDPGQGLRLIYYSQIVNDFQKGDIAEGYSVSREKKESFPLTVTSAQKNPTAFYLCASSIPGSNQPQHFGDGTRLSIL.

The rearrangement uses TRBV4-2 and TRBJ2-2, with unresolved D. CDR1 and CDR2 from the germline V gene are LGHNA and YNFKEQ. The CDR3 consists of 17 residues. V was cut by 0 bases and J by 1 base, with 12 bases left in between. The CDR3 sequence: CASSQDLSRQNTGELFF. For the CDR3, the DNA is TGTGCCAGCAGCCAAGACTTGTCCCGACAGAACACCGGGGAGCTGTTTTTT.

This chain joins TRBV6-5 and TRBJ2-7; perhaps TRBD2 as D (5 bases). CDR3 length equals 15 residues. The ends were cut back, 5 bases at V and 2 bases at J, with 16 bases in the middle. The germline CDR1 and CDR2 sequences are MNHEY and SVGAGI. The CDR3 DNA sequence: TGTGCCAGCAGTCGGTTATCGGGGAGCCCCTACGAGCAGTACTTC. As protein: CASSRLSGSPYEQYF.